Listed below are T cell receptor beta chains from one sample, sequenced in a study of T cells in Graves' hyperthyroidism and ophthalmopathy. TCRdb reprocessed the multiplex PCR reads with MiXCR, giving one entry per CDR3 protein. The sample lists 200,000 to 250,000 distinct CDR3 sequences, approximately 16% occurring once. The sample taken for sequencing was blood. The source of these receptors is a woman aged 18-30 years with Graves' ophthalmopathy. Both conserved end residues are part of each CDR3. The D gene is left open where the match is weak. Some rows have no size entry. The others give once, few or many, or a class for an expanded clone.

size: -; V: TRBV4-1; J: TRBJ1-3; D: -; DNA: TGCGCCAGCAGCCTCCGGACAGCCTCTGGAAACACCATATATTTT; CDR3: CASSLRTASGNTIYF
size: many; V: TRBV5-1; J: TRBJ1-2; D: TRBD1; DNA: TGCGCCAGCAGCTTGCTCGGGACAGGGGGCTACACCTTC; CDR3: CASSLLGTGGYTF
size: many; V: TRBV13; J: TRBJ2-1; D: -; DNA: TGTGCCAGCAGCCCAGCAGGGGGGGTAGCCTACAATGAGCAGTTCTTC; CDR3: CASSPAGGVAYNEQFF
size: once; V: TRBV12-3/TRBV12-4; J: TRBJ1-1; D: -; DNA: TGTGCCAGCAGTTTCCCCCTGGGCAATGGGAACACTGAAGCTTTCTTT; CDR3: CASSFPLGNGNTEAFF
size: many; V: TRBV27; J: TRBJ2-3; D: -; DNA: TGTGCCAGCAGTTTACTCACTAGCACAGATACGCAGTATTTT; CDR3: CASSLLTSTDTQYF
size: many; V: TRBV3-1; J: TRBJ2-1; D: TRBD2; DNA: TGTGCCAGCAGCCCGTATAGCGGGGGGCCCTACAATGAGCAGTTCTTC; CDR3: CASSPYSGGPYNEQFF
size: -; V: TRBV5-4; J: TRBJ2-7; D: -; DNA: TGTGCCAGCAGCTGGCCGGGACAATCCGGGGAGCAGTACTTC; CDR3: CASSWPGQSGEQYF
size: many; V: TRBV28; J: TRBJ1-5; D: -; DNA: TGTGCCAGCAGTTCCGTCGGGGACAATCAGCCCCAGCATTTT; CDR3: CASSSVGDNQPQHF
size: many; V: TRBV6-1; J: TRBJ2-5; D: -; DNA: TGTGCCAGCAGTCACGGCCTATCCGGAGAGACCCAGTACTTC; CDR3: CASSHGLSGETQYF
size: -; V: TRBV5-8; J: TRBJ1-2; D: TRBD1; DNA: TGTGCCAGCAGCTCAGGGACAGAATTTAACTATGGCTACACCTTC; CDR3: CASSSGTEFNYGYTF
size: many; V: TRBV5-5; J: TRBJ2-5; D: TRBD1; DNA: TGTGCCAGCAGCCCGGGGACAGAAAAACAAGAGACCCAGTACTTC; CDR3: CASSPGTEKQETQYF